This record covers a single T cell receptor beta chain. Its antigen remains unknown. This entry belongs to a study of shared clonotypes between healthy human individuals. Clones were sequenced by immunoSEQ multiplex PCR, and TCRdb holds only the in-frame ones, with some missing. Found here are about 2.4 million clones, 90% to 95% of them singletons; the top ten hold approximately 0.36%. In germline, CDR1 is SGHTA, CDR2 FQGNSA. V lost 2 bases and J lost 0, with 12 bases in between. The length of the CDR3 is 16 residues. Study-level points and caveats: Sequencing depth was predicted to influence how clonotypes are shared among donors.

The V gene is TRBV7-2, the J gene TRBJ2-3; the D is unclear. The sequencing input was naive CD4+ T cells from PBMCs. As to subset: CD45RA+ positively selected. This sequence was found in a man aged 18 to 29 in good health. Some clones in this sample may be carry-over from other donors' samples. CDR3 DNA sequence: TGTGCCAGCAGCTTAAGGCTCACGCCTAGCACAGATACGCAGTATTTT. Amino acid sequence: CASSLRLTPSTDTQYF.